These 24 T cell receptor beta chains originate from one sample sequenced in a study of cytomegalovirus exposure and HLA in healthy donors. PCR used 60 Vbeta primers and 13 Jbeta primers. Profiled with immunoSEQ multiplex PCR; TCRdb holds only in-frame clones, not every one. The data show a few hundred thousand clones, roughly 80% seen once. The source material was PBMCs. The receptors stem from a man aged 25 to 40 in good health and CMV-seronegative.

V and J are TRBV29-1 and TRBJ1-5; TRBD1 might be the D (5 bases). Trimming cost V 6 bases and J 1 base, with 7 bases left between them. Germline loops: CDR1 SQVTM, CDR2 ANQGSEA. The CDR3 spans 12 residues. The CDR3, as DNA: TGCAGCGTCGGGGGGAGCAATCAGCCCCAGCATTTT. Translating gives CSVGGSNQPQHF.

Of note for this clone: Compared with germline, one end of the junction differs, possibly owing to a read error. The chain joins TRBV4-1 to TRBJ2-6, with 7 bases fitting TRBD1. CDR3 length equals 21 residues. Germline values: CDR1 MGHRA, CDR2 YSYEKL. This chain's CDR3 is CASSQAQGDRHIISGASVLTF. As DNA, the CDR3 is TGCGCCAGCAGCCAAGCCCAGGGGGACCGACATATAATCTCTGGGGCCAGCGTCCTGACTTTC.

The chain combines TRBV5-1 with TRBJ2-3, with D perhaps TRBD1 (6 bases). The CDR3 has 16 amino acids. V gave up 4 bases and J gave up 0 bases, with 15 bases separating them. The germline V gene has CDR1 SGHRS and CDR2 YFSETQ. CDR3 nucleotides: TGCGCCAGCAGCCTCGGGACACTTGCTAGCACAGATACGCAGTATTTT. The encoded protein is CASSLGTLASTDTQYF.

The chain combines TRBV10-1 with TRBJ2-3, with 8 bases matching TRBD2. This CDR3 has 15 residues. Germline CDR1 is WNHNN and CDR2 is SYGVQD (reference sequence). V lost 0 bases and J lost 4; bases outside the gene matches: 3. CDR3 residues: CASSESGGEADTQYF. Written as DNA, the CDR3 is TGCGCCAGCAGTGAGTCCGGGGGGGAAGCAGATACGCAGTATTTT.

This chain connects TRBV25-1 to TRBJ2-7; no clear D. Germline CDR1 MGHDK, CDR2 SYGVNS. This CDR3 is built from 14 residues. V was clipped by 4 bases and J by 0 bases, with 10 bases between them. Here the CDR3 DNA reads TGTGCCAGCAGTGGGCAGGCTCGCTCCTACGAGCAGTACTTC. Protein: CASSGQARSYEQYF.

This chain joins TRBV28 and TRBJ2-4, with D possibly matching TRBD1 (6 bases). The germline V gene has CDR1 MDHEN and CDR2 SYDVKM. The CDR3 spans 17 residues. The ends were cut back, 5 bases at V and 3 bases at J, with 20 bases in the middle. CDR3 coding DNA: TGTGCCAGCAGTCGATACCATTACAGGGACGTCAAAAACATTCAGTACTTC. Amino acids: CASSRYHYRDVKNIQYF.

J is TRBJ2-1 and V is TRBV9; 9 bases agree with TRBD2. The CDR3 runs 15 residues. V lost 0 bases and J lost 9; bases outside the gene matches: 7. Germline assignment: CDR1 SGDLS and CDR2 YYNGEE. In DNA form, the CDR3 reads TGTGCCAGCAGCGTAGTGGGACTAGCAGGTAGTGAGCAGTTCTTC. The encoded protein is CASSVVGLAGSEQFF.

The CDR3 is CASSHRFDEQYF. The CDR3 nucleotides are TGTGCCAGCAGCCACCGGTTCGACGAGCAGTACTTC. This chain connects TRBV27 to TRBJ2-7; D unresolved. The length of the CDR3 is 12 residues. Per the germline V gene, CDR1 is MNHEY and CDR2 is SMNVEV (reference sequence). With 6 bases removed from V and 5 bases from J, the gap between germline ends came to 11 bases.

V and J are TRBV4-2 and TRBJ1-5; 10 bases are shared with TRBD1. With 1 base clipped from V and 2 bases from J, the junction kept 2 bases outside the gene matches. Germline V CDR1 and CDR2: LGHNA, YNFKEQ. This CDR3 spans 16 amino acids. CDR3: CASSQGTGGRNQPQHF. CDR3 DNA: TGTGCCAGCAGCCAAGGGACAGGGGGGCGCAATCAGCCCCAGCATTTT.

This clone was counted only a few times. The chain employs TRBV19 and TRBJ2-2, with TRBD1 as a possible D gene (6 bases). Between the trimmed V and J ends, which lost 3 bases and 4 bases, there was a span of 9 bases. Looked up from germline, CDR1 is LNHDA and CDR2 is SQIVND (reference sequence). The CDR3 totals 14 residues. The CDR3 loop is CASSIPRGTGELFF. Here the CDR3 DNA reads TGTGCCAGTAGTATTCCCAGGGGCACCGGGGAGCTGTTTTTT.

V gene TRBV5-1 combines with J gene TRBJ2-1, with D possibly matching TRBD2 (5 bases). CDR3 length: 17 residues. Germline CDR1 SGHRS, CDR2 YFSETQ. V was cut by 5 bases and J by 0 bases, with 18 bases left in between. CDR3 residues: CASSPGLPTISYNEQFF. CDR3 nucleotides: TGCGCCAGCAGTCCCGGACTCCCCACCATCTCCTACAATGAGCAGTTCTTC.

The chain recombines TRBV6-1 with TRBJ2-7, with TRBD1 matching over 11 bases. The CDR3 extends over 15 amino acids. Germline V gene sequence: CDR1 MNHNS, CDR2 SASEGT. Trimming took 10 bases from V and 4 from J; bases not matched to a gene: 12. The CDR3 loop is CATTGPGTGGYEQYF. The DNA of the CDR3 is TGTGCCACGACAGGACCCGGGACAGGGGGATACGAGCAGTACTTC.

V is TRBV7-2 and J is TRBJ2-3; 8 bases line up with TRBD2. After removal of 0 bases from V and 4 bases from J, the junction contained 9 bases not matched to a gene. Looked up from germline, CDR1 is SGHTA and CDR2 is FQGNSA. This CDR3 is 17 amino acids long. Here the CDR3 reads CASSLAGAASGPDTQYF. As DNA, the CDR3 is TGTGCCAGCAGCTTAGCGGGAGCGGCTAGCGGGCCAGATACGCAGTATTTT. The whole variable domain, remainder taken from reference TRBV7-2 and TRBJ2-3, is GAGVSQSPSNKVTEKGKDVELRCDPISGHTALYWYRQSLGQGLEFLIYFQGNSAPDKSGLPSDRFSAERTGGSVSTLTIQRTQQEDSAVYLCASSLAGAASGPDTQYFGPGTRLTVL.

V usage is TRBV5-6 and J usage is TRBJ2-7, with 7 bases aligning to TRBD1. Germline trimming cut 0 bases from V and 3 bases from J; bases unmatched to any gene: 6. Per the germline V gene, CDR1 is SGHDT and CDR2 is YYEEEE. CDR3 length: 15 residues. The CDR3: CASSLGDRVVYEQYF. CDR3 nucleotide sequence: TGTGCCAGCAGCTTGGGAGACAGGGTCGTCTACGAGCAGTACTTC.

The chain is built from TRBV6-6 and TRBJ2-1; TRBD2 might be the D (6 bases). Trimming removed 7 bases from V and 4 bases from J, with 14 bases in between. Germline V CDR1 and CDR2: MNHNY, SVGAGI (reference sequence). The CDR3 sequence is 14 residues long. Here the CDR3 reads CASNALAEYNEQFF. Here the CDR3 DNA reads TGTGCCAGCAATGCCTTAGCGGAATACAATGAGCAGTTCTTC.

V is TRBV9 and J is TRBJ2-7; the match to TRBD1 covers 9 bases. The V and J ends lost 0 bases and 4 bases, in that order; junction bases with no gene match: 14. CDR3 length: 18 residues. Per germline, CDR1 SGDLS and CDR2 YYNGEE. The CDR3 loop is CASSVAPLEGQGRYEQYF. The CDR3 DNA is TGTGCCAGCAGCGTAGCCCCCCTTGAGGGACAGGGTAGGTACGAGCAGTACTTC.

The chain employs TRBV27 and TRBJ2-5, with a possible D match to TRBD1 (6 bases). V lost 5 bases and J lost 3, with 13 bases in between. The germline V gene encodes CDR1 MNHEY and CDR2 SMNVEV (reference sequence). The CDR3 spans 14 residues. The CDR3 loop is CASSPLQGEETQYF. The CDR3 DNA reads as TGTGCCAGCAGTCCTCTACAGGGCGAAGAGACCCAGTACTTC.

The chain couples TRBV4-1 to TRBJ2-3; TRBD1 agrees at 8 bases. The CDR3 has 16 amino acids. Germline lookup yields CDR1 MGHRA and CDR2 YSYEKL. The trim removed 8 bases at V and 4 bases at J, leaving 14 bases unmatched. This CDR3 is CASRWTPTGDADTQYF. CDR3 nucleotide sequence: TGCGCCAGCCGATGGACACCGACAGGGGATGCAGATACGCAGTATTTT.

The gene calls are TRBV9 and TRBJ2-7; D gene ambiguous. Germline CDR1 reads SGDLS; CDR2 reads YYNGEE. The germline V and J ends were trimmed by 0 bases and 2 bases, with 9 bases remaining between them. The CDR3 is 14 residues long. CDR3: CASSVDPSPYEQYF. CDR3 in DNA: TGTGCCAGCAGCGTAGATCCTTCCCCCTACGAGCAGTACTTC.

This chain joins TRBV7-7 and TRBJ1-1, with 7 bases identical to TRBD1. Germline V gene data show CDR1 as SSHAT and CDR2 as FNYEAQ (reference sequence). The CDR3 totals 13 residues. DNA of the CDR3: TGTGCTACGGGGACAGACCCGAACACTGAAGCTTTCTTT. Its protein product is CATGTDPNTEAFF.

The gene calls are TRBV7-8 and TRBJ2-2; TRBD1 might be the D (5 bases). The CDR3 runs 14 residues. CDR1 and CDR2 (germline): SGHVS, FQNEAQ. V lost 4 bases and J lost 7, with 13 bases in between. CDR3 in amino acids: CASSSLATVGELFF. For the CDR3, the DNA is TGTGCCAGCAGCTCCCTTGCGACAGTCGGGGAGCTGTTTTTT.

CDR3 DNA sequence: TGTGCCAGCAGTGAAGGACAGGGGTCGGATGAGCAGTTCTTC. This codes for CASSEGQGSDEQFF. The chain combines TRBV2 with TRBJ2-1; 8 nucleotides match TRBD1. CDR1 and CDR2 from the germline V gene are SNHLY and FYNNEI. The CDR3 runs 14 residues. J lost 8 bases, V lost 1 base, and 4 bases had no gene match. Looking up the rest from reference TRBV2 and TRBJ2-1 gives the full variable domain: EPEVTQTPSHQVTQMGQEVILRCVPISNHLYFYWYRQILGQKVEFLVSFYNNEISEKSEIFDDQFSVERPDGSNFTLKIRSTKLEDSAMYFCASSEGQGSDEQFFGPGTRLTVL.

The chain employs TRBV5-1 and TRBJ2-7; 13 bases match TRBD2. The CDR3 has 17 amino acids. Germline CDR1 is SGHRS and CDR2 is YFSETQ. V dropped 5 bases and J dropped 1; count of bases not matched to a gene: 9. The DNA of the CDR3 is TGCGCCAGCAGGCAAACTAGCGGGGGGGCCCGGTCCTACGAGCAGTACTTC. It specifies CASRQTSGGARSYEQYF.

The gene calls are TRBV2 and TRBJ2-5, with 7 nucleotides matching TRBD1. V dropped 9 bases and J dropped 5; count of bases not matched to a gene: 6. Germline CDR1 and CDR2: SNHLY and FYNNEI. This CDR3 is built from 12 residues. The CDR3 is CASLTGSETQYF. CDR3 nucleotides: TGTGCCAGTTTGACAGGGTCGGAGACCCAGTACTTC. The variable domain in full, completed from reference TRBV2 and TRBJ2-5, reads EPEVTQTPSHQVTQMGQEVILRCVPISNHLYFYWYRQILGQKVEFLVSFYNNEISEKSEIFDDQFSVERPDGSNFTLKIRSTKLEDSAMYFCASLTGSETQYFGPGTRLLVL.